A single sample gave rise to the 11 T cell receptor beta chains below, sequenced in a study of blood T cell repertoires in COVID-19. Assay: immunoSEQ multiplex PCR; the TCRdb copy retains only in-frame clones and omits some. The sample records over 90,000 clones, roughly 87% being singletons. Sample: peripheral blood. The receptors were gathered from a human donor in a cohort sampled during active COVID-19.

The V call is TRBV7-8, the J call TRBJ2-7, with 7 bases matching TRBD1. CDR1 and CDR2 from the germline V gene are SGHVS and FQNEAQ. The CDR3 contains 13 residues. Trimming removed 3 bases from V and 4 bases from J; junction bases left unmatched: 3. The CDR3 bases are TGTGCCAGCAGCTTCCCGGGACAGTACGAGCAGTACTTC. Translation: CASSFPGQYEQYF.

V and J are TRBV11-3 and TRBJ2-1; 7 nucleotides align to TRBD1. The CDR3 has 14 residues. Per germline, CDR1 SGHNT and CDR2 YENEEA. Germline trimming cut 5 bases from V and 3 bases from J; bases unmatched to any gene: 4. The CDR3 sequence: CASSDRANYNEQFF. The CDR3 bases are TGTGCCAGCAGCGACAGGGCGAACTACAATGAGCAGTTCTTC.

The chain couples TRBV10-3 to TRBJ2-7, with 8 bases aligning to TRBD2. Germline-derived CDR1 and CDR2 are ENHRY and SYGVKD. Unmatched junction bases numbered 5, after V lost 8 bases and J lost 5 bases. CDR3 length equals 12 residues. Written as DNA, the CDR3 is TGTGCCATCGCCGTCGGGAGGGACGAGCAGTACTTC. It translates to CAIAVGRDEQYF.

J is TRBJ2-7 and V is TRBV6-5; D is unclear. The CDR3 has 11 residues. The V and J ends lost 5 bases and 2 bases respectively, with 4 bases between them. Germline V lookup: CDR1 MNHEY, CDR2 SVGAGI. The CDR3 region is CASSTAYEQYF. The CDR3 region has the DNA TGTGCCAGCAGTACTGCCTACGAGCAGTACTTC.

The V and J genes are TRBV7-3 and TRBJ2-2, with TRBD1 matching over 7 bases. With 5 bases clipped from V and 0 bases from J, the junction kept 6 bases outside the gene matches. The germline V gene encodes CDR1 SGHTA and CDR2 FQGTGA. This CDR3 comprises 16 residues. CDR3 protein: CASSPTQGTNTGELFF. The CDR3 region has the DNA TGTGCCAGCAGCCCCACACAGGGGACGAACACCGGGGAGCTGTTTTTT.

The chain has TRBV18 and TRBJ2-7, with no clear D. Germline-derived CDR1 and CDR2 are KGHSH and LQKENI. V lost 1 base, J lost 2 bases, and 9 bases lay in between. CDR3 length: 14 amino acids. The CDR3 nucleotides are TGTGCCAGCTCACCACTGGCTTCGACCTACGAGCAGTACTTC. Its translation: CASSPLASTYEQYF.

The chain carries TRBV28 and TRBJ2-4, with D unclear. V was pared by 2 bases and J by 2 bases, with 13 bases between. Germline lookup yields CDR1 MDHEN and CDR2 SYDVKM. This CDR3 spans 16 amino acids. The CDR3 bases are TGTGCCAGCAGTTTAGCAGTAACCGCCACCAAAAACATTCAGTACTTC. This sequence encodes CASSLAVTATKNIQYF.

This chain links TRBV10-3 with TRBJ1-4; 7 bases map to TRBD1. Per the germline V gene, CDR1 is ENHRY and CDR2 is SYGVKD. The CDR3 sequence is 14 residues long. Unmatched junction bases numbered 8, after V lost 6 bases and J lost 7 bases. CDR3 DNA sequence: TGTGCCATCAGCCCCACAGGGGCGCGTGAAAAACTGTTTTTT. This codes for CAISPTGAREKLFF.

J is TRBJ2-3 and V is TRBV30; tentatively, D is TRBD1 (5 bases). This CDR3 has 16 amino acids. V was shortened by 0 bases and J by 3 bases, with 16 bases between the two germline ends. The V gene's germline CDR1 is GTSNPN and CDR2 SVGIG (reference sequence). The CDR3 region is CAWSVASFRVTDTQYF. The DNA for the CDR3 is TGTGCCTGGAGTGTAGCATCATTCAGGGTTACAGATACGCAGTATTTT.

This clone appeared a few times. The genes are TRBV7-9 and TRBJ2-7, with D unresolved. Per germline, CDR1 SEHNR and CDR2 FQNEAQ (reference sequence). The CDR3 covers 12 residues. V was pared by 5 bases and J by 6 bases, with 11 bases between. The CDR3 nucleotides read TGTGCCAGCAGCCCCGTCTCTCTCGAGCAGTACTTC. Its protein product is CASSPVSLEQYF.

The CDR3: CASSPDRQENQPQHF. The CDR3 nucleotides read TGCGCCAGCAGCCCCGATCGACAGGAGAATCAGCCCCAGCATTTT. The chain carries TRBV4-1 and TRBJ1-5; D possibly corresponds to TRBD1 (6 bases). The CDR3 contains 15 residues. V was shortened by 4 bases and J by 4 bases, with 14 bases between the two germline ends. The germline V gene encodes CDR1 MGHRA and CDR2 YSYEKL.